The rows below give T cell receptor beta chains drawn from one sample of a study of blood T cell repertoires in COVID-19. Sequenced by immunoSEQ multiplex PCR; TCRdb stores in-frame clones only, minus some. The sample lists 150,000 to 200,000 clones; roughly 88% were seen once. The specimen was PBMCs or T cells enriched from blood (not recorded which). The receptor set was obtained from a woman younger than 30 who had recovered from COVID-19. The CDR3 runs from the conserved cysteine through the conserved F or W. D genes are given only for firm matches. Some rows have no size entry. The others give once, few or many, or a class for an expanded clone.

clone_size: once; j_call: TRBJ2-1; v_call: TRBV20-1; d_call: -; cdr3_nt: TGCAGTGCTCCTTCGTTAGAGGCGCAGTTCTTC; cdr3_aa: CSAPSLEAQFF
clone_size: -; j_call: TRBJ1-1; v_call: TRBV21-1; d_call: -; cdr3_nt: TGTGCCAGCAGCAAACCGCGGGACAGGGACCCCATGAACACTGAAGCTTTCTTT; cdr3_aa: CASSKPRDRDPMNTEAFF
clone_size: once; j_call: TRBJ1-1; v_call: TRBV4-3; d_call: -; cdr3_nt: TGCGCCAGCAGCCAAGGAGGGAACACTGAAGCTTTCTTT; cdr3_aa: CASSQGGNTEAFF
clone_size: -; j_call: TRBJ2-7; v_call: TRBV24-1; d_call: -; cdr3_nt: TGTGCCACCAGTGTCGCGGGGTCCTACGAGCAGTACTTC; cdr3_aa: CATSVAGSYEQYF
clone_size: -; j_call: TRBJ1-1; v_call: TRBV13; d_call: -; cdr3_nt: TGTGCCAGCAGCAACAGGGTTATCACTGAAGCTTTCTTT; cdr3_aa: CASSNRVITEAFF
clone_size: -; j_call: TRBJ1-2; v_call: TRBV7-9; d_call: -; cdr3_nt: TGTGCCAGCAGCTTAGTATCAGGACAGCAATACTATGGCTACACCTTC; cdr3_aa: CASSLVSGQQYYGYTF
clone_size: -; j_call: TRBJ1-5; v_call: TRBV25-1; d_call: TRBD1; cdr3_nt: TGTGCCAGCAGTGAGACCCCGACAGGGGTTAGCAATCAGCCCCAGCATTTT; cdr3_aa: CASSETPTGVSNQPQHF
clone_size: -; j_call: TRBJ2-1; v_call: TRBV3-1/TRBV3-2; d_call: TRBD2; cdr3_nt: TGTGCCAGCAGCCAAGGGGGGGGTAAAACCTACAATGAGCAGTTCTTC; cdr3_aa: CASSQGGGKTYNEQFF
clone_size: -; j_call: TRBJ2-7; v_call: TRBV2; d_call: TRBD2; cdr3_nt: TGTGCCAGCCGAGTGAGCGGGAGGCCATCTCGCGAGCAGTACTTC; cdr3_aa: CASRVSGRPSREQYF
clone_size: few; j_call: TRBJ1-6; v_call: TRBV14; d_call: TRBD1; cdr3_nt: TGTGCCAGCAGCCTCACCCAGGGGGAAGGTTCACCCCTCCACTTT; cdr3_aa: CASSLTQGEGSPLHF
clone_size: -; j_call: TRBJ2-7; v_call: TRBV6-5; d_call: -; cdr3_nt: TGTGCCAGCAGTTACCAGACAGGCCGTGGCTCCTACGAGCAGTACTTC; cdr3_aa: CASSYQTGRGSYEQYF
clone_size: -; j_call: TRBJ1-1; v_call: TRBV28; d_call: TRBD1; cdr3_nt: TGTGCCAGCATACCGACAGGGGGGAAGACTGAAGCTTTCTTT; cdr3_aa: CASIPTGGKTEAFF
clone_size: -; j_call: TRBJ1-1; v_call: TRBV5-1; d_call: -; cdr3_nt: TGCGCCAGCAGCTCTCTCTGGCAGGGGAACACTGAAGCTTTCTTT; cdr3_aa: CASSSLWQGNTEAFF
clone_size: -; j_call: TRBJ2-7; v_call: TRBV3-1/TRBV3-2; d_call: TRBD2; cdr3_nt: TGTGCCAGCAGCCAGGCCTGGGCCGGGACTAGCGGGATGTACGAGCAGTACTTC; cdr3_aa: CASSQAWAGTSGMYEQYF
clone_size: many; j_call: TRBJ2-2; v_call: TRBV6-4; d_call: TRBD2; cdr3_nt: TGTGCCAGCAGTCCAAGCGGGGAAGCCCCCGGGGAGCTGTTTTTT; cdr3_aa: CASSPSGEAPGELFF
clone_size: -; j_call: TRBJ2-3; v_call: TRBV2; d_call: TRBD2; cdr3_nt: TGTGCCAGCAGTCCCCGACTAGCGGGAGGGCCGGATACGCAGTATTTT; cdr3_aa: CASSPRLAGGPDTQYF
clone_size: -; j_call: TRBJ2-1; v_call: TRBV6-5; d_call: TRBD2; cdr3_nt: TGTGCCACCTCGGGAGCTAGCGGGATCAATGAGCAGTTCTTC; cdr3_aa: CATSGASGINEQFF
clone_size: -; j_call: TRBJ1-5; v_call: TRBV7-8; d_call: -; cdr3_nt: TGTGCCAGCAGCTGGTTAGGGGAAGGAGGCAATCAGCCCCAGCATTTT; cdr3_aa: CASSWLGEGGNQPQHF
clone_size: -; j_call: TRBJ2-3; v_call: TRBV28; d_call: -; cdr3_nt: TGTGCCAGCAGCCCTCCCGGCACAGATACGCAGTATTTT; cdr3_aa: CASSPPGTDTQYF
clone_size: -; j_call: TRBJ1-2; v_call: TRBV18; d_call: -; cdr3_nt: TGTGCCAGCTCACCAGTAGGGGTCGGTGGCTACACCTTC; cdr3_aa: CASSPVGVGGYTF
clone_size: -; j_call: TRBJ2-7; v_call: TRBV5-1; d_call: -; cdr3_nt: TGCGCCAGCGGGGGGTTTGGGTACGAGCAGTACTTC; cdr3_aa: CASGGFGYEQYF
clone_size: -; j_call: TRBJ1-1; v_call: TRBV5-1; d_call: -; cdr3_nt: TGCGCCAGCAGCCGAGGATCGTGGCTCCAGAACACTGAAGCTTTCTTT; cdr3_aa: CASSRGSWLQNTEAFF